One sample yielded the 21 T cell receptor beta chains listed below, sequenced in a study of OX40 agonist ivuxolimab in advanced cancers. The protocol was immunoSEQ multiplex PCR, while the TCRdb copy is restricted to in-frame clones and leaves out a portion. Here the sample spans approximately 130,000 clones, more than 85% being singletons. Sequencing was performed on CD4+ or CD8+ T cells sorted from blood, taken in a trial of the OX40 agonist ivuxolimab. Receptor source: an adult with an advanced solid tumor such as melanoma, head and neck, liver or kidney cancer.

The V call is TRBV5-3, the J call TRBJ1-1; the D gene is possibly TRBD1 (5 bases). TRBV5-3 is recorded as an ORF, its role being uncertain. CDR3 length: 13 residues. V lost 5 bases and J lost 8, with 16 bases in between. CDR3 amino acids: CARSPQGEGEAFF. The DNA for the CDR3 is TGTGCCAGAAGTCCTCAGGGTGAAGGAGAAGCTTTCTTT.

The chain is built from TRBV10-3 and TRBJ1-2; D might be TRBD1 (5 bases). The ends were cut back, 2 bases at V and 4 bases at J, with 11 bases in the middle. CDR3 length: 14 amino acids. The germline V gene encodes CDR1 ENHRY and CDR2 SYGVKD. CDR3 region: CAISEARVRYGYTF. CDR3 sequence (DNA): TGTGCCATCAGTGAGGCCAGGGTACGCTATGGCTACACCTTC.

This clone was seen once. CDR3 in DNA: TGTGCCAGCAGTTACTCGAGTTCAAGGCAAGCTTTCTTT. Translated, it gives CASSYSSSRQAFF. J is TRBJ1-1 and V is TRBV6-6; D is unresolved. The CDR3 covers 13 residues. V lost 0 bases, J lost 9 bases, and 11 bases lay in between. Germline V gene lookup returns CDR1 MNHNY and CDR2 SVGAGI (reference sequence).

In this sample, this clone turned up once. CDR3 sequence: CASRLQGAGEKLFF. The DNA of the CDR3 is TGTGCCAGCAGGTTACAGGGGGCCGGGGAAAAACTGTTTTTT. The chain is built from TRBV27 and TRBJ1-4; TRBD1 aligns across 9 bases. There are 14 residues in the CDR3. In germline, CDR1 is MNHEY, CDR2 SMNVEV (reference sequence). V lost 6 bases and J lost 8; bases outside the gene matches: 7.

As regards this clone: One end of the junction does not line up with germline, which may come from a read error. The V call is TRBV19, the J call TRBJ2-3, with D possibly matching TRBD2 (6 bases). Germline loops: CDR1 LNHDA, CDR2 SQIVND (reference sequence). The CDR3 runs to 12 residues. CDR3 residues: CASSISRGGLDF. The DNA for the CDR3 is TGTGCCAGTAGTATTAGCCGGGGAGGCCTAGATTTT. Drawing the rest from reference TRBV19 and TRBJ2-3, the complete variable domain is DGGITQSPKYLFRKEGQNVTLSCEQNLNHDAMYWYRQDPGQGLRLIYYSQIVNDFQKGDIAEGYSVSREKKESFPLTVTSAQKNPTAFYLCASSISRGGLDFGPGTRLTVL.

The CDR3 nucleotides are TGCGCCAGCAGCTTGGACCTAGGGATTAATAGCGGGTACTCCTACGAGCAGTACTTC. Protein product: CASSLDLGINSGYSYEQYF. The rearrangement joins TRBV5-1 to TRBJ2-7; 7 positions agree with TRBD2. J was trimmed by 0 bases and V by 0 bases; bases with no gene match: 15. From germline, CDR1 is SGHRS and CDR2 YFSETQ. The CDR3 consists of 19 residues.

This clone has a single count. This chain joins TRBV9 and TRBJ2-1, with 7 bases identical to TRBD1. Germline CDR1 reads SGDLS; CDR2 reads YYNGEE. The CDR3 length is 15 residues. Trimming cost V 0 bases and J 7 bases; bases outside gene matches: 7. CDR3: CASSVASGQQNEQFF. The CDR3 nucleotides are TGTGCCAGCAGCGTAGCCTCGGGACAGCAAAATGAGCAGTTCTTC.

The rearrangement joins TRBV2 to TRBJ2-2; D possibly uses TRBD1 or TRBD2 (5 bases each). Trimming removed 7 bases at V and 1 base at J, with 16 bases between. Germline V lookup: CDR1 SNHLY, CDR2 FYNNEI. There are 16 residues in the CDR3. The CDR3 reads CASIPPGRLNTGELFF. The DNA for the CDR3 is TGTGCCAGCATACCTCCGGGACGCCTGAACACCGGGGAGCTGTTTTTT.

This clone was detected a few times. This sequence joins TRBV7-2 and TRBJ1-5, with D possibly matching TRBD1 (6 bases). With 6 bases removed from V and 6 bases from J, the gap between germline ends came to 18 bases. CDR1 and CDR2 from the germline V gene are SGHTA and FQGNSA. CDR3 length: 15 residues. CDR3 sequence (DNA): TGTGCCAGCAGTTTCCAGGGACAAATTGGTCAGCCCCAGCATTTT. It codes for CASSFQGQIGQPQHF.

The rearrangement uses TRBV18 and TRBJ1-4, with D perhaps matching TRBD1 (5 bases). This CDR3 has 16 residues. Looked up from germline, CDR1 is KGHSH and CDR2 is LQKENI. Trimming shortened V by 3 bases and J by 4 bases, and 15 bases separated the two germline ends. This chain's CDR3 is CASSPPGTVDNEKLFF. As DNA, the CDR3 is TGTGCCAGCTCACCCCCGGGGACGGTGGATAATGAAAAACTGTTTTTT.

The gene calls are TRBV7-2 and TRBJ1-1; TRBD1 matches 12 bases. Germline V lookup: CDR1 SGHTA, CDR2 FQGNSA. J was trimmed by 4 bases and V by 5 bases; bases with no gene match: 11. The CDR3 has 17 amino acids. CDR3 sequence (DNA): TGTGCCAGCAGCCTCTCCCCGGGACAGGGGGCGTTCACTGAAGCTTTCTTT. This codes for CASSLSPGQGAFTEAFF. The full variable domain, completed using reference TRBV7-2 and TRBJ1-1, is GAGVSQSPSNKVTEKGKDVELRCDPISGHTALYWYRQSLGQGLEFLIYFQGNSAPDKSGLPSDRFSAERTGGSVSTLTIQRTQQEDSAVYLCASSLSPGQGAFTEAFFGQGTRLTVV.

The chain recombines TRBV5-1 with TRBJ2-1; D unresolved. This CDR3 is built from 13 residues. V was cut by 4 bases and J by 8 bases, with 13 bases left in between. CDR1 and CDR2 from the germline V gene are SGHRS and YFSETQ. CDR3 residues: CASSAQTDDEQFF. The CDR3 nucleotides are TGCGCCAGCAGCGCCCAGACCGACGATGAGCAGTTCTTC.

The chain employs TRBV19 and TRBJ2-2, with D unresolved. Germline V gene sequence: CDR1 LNHDA, CDR2 SQIVND (reference sequence). V gave up 7 bases and J gave up 7 bases, with 13 bases separating them. There are 13 residues in the CDR3. In DNA form, the CDR3 reads TGTGCCAGTATGGTCGGCATGGGCGGGGAGCTGTTTTTT. Translating it yields CASMVGMGGELFF.

This clone is a singleton in its sample. The chain couples TRBV6-5 to TRBJ1-5; 7 bases are a match to TRBD1. Trimming at V came to 2 bases and at J to 4 bases, leaving 2 bases not matched to a gene. The CDR3 has 14 amino acids. CDR1 and CDR2 (germline): MNHEY, SVGAGI. This CDR3 is CASSYAQGNQPQHF. CDR3 DNA: TGTGCCAGCAGTTACGCACAGGGGAATCAGCCCCAGCATTTT.

This clone was seen a few times. This rearrangement joins TRBV5-4 to TRBJ2-5; weak D call: TRBD2 (6 bases). CDR3 size: 16 residues. Germline CDR1 and CDR2: SGHNT and YYREEE (reference sequence). V was pared by 2 bases and J by 1 base, with 15 bases between. In DNA, the CDR3 is TGTGCCAGCAGCTTCGGTGGCGGGGTGTTCCAAGAGACCCAGTACTTC. It codes for CASSFGGGVFQETQYF.

This clone was recorded a few times. The CDR3 DNA follows: TGTGCCAGCAGCTTATTCTCTTGGGGAGATCAGCCCCAGCATTTT. This gives the protein CASSLFSWGDQPQHF. The chain employs TRBV7-9 and TRBJ1-5; D remains unclear. With 2 bases removed from V and 5 bases from J, the gap between germline ends came to 13 bases. The CDR3 covers 15 residues. CDR1 is SEHNR and CDR2 is FQNEAQ in the germline V gene (reference sequence).

DNA of the CDR3: TGCGCCAGCAGCCGAGAGGGGGAATCCTACGAGCAGTACTTC. This codes for CASSREGESYEQYF. The J gene is TRBJ2-7, the V gene TRBV5-1; possibly TRBD1 for D (6 bases). Germline V lookup: CDR1 SGHRS, CDR2 YFSETQ. This CDR3 contains 14 residues. The V and J ends lost 4 bases and 1 base respectively, with 12 bases between them.

The chain is built from TRBV7-3 and TRBJ2-2; D not resolved. The CDR3 consists of 14 residues. Per the germline V gene, CDR1 is SGHTA and CDR2 is FQGTGA. V shed 3 bases and J shed 1 base, with 6 bases lying between them. For the CDR3, the DNA is TGTGCCAGCAGCTTGGTGGTGAACACCGGGGAGCTGTTTTTT. This gives the protein CASSLVVNTGELFF.

The chain recombines TRBV9 with TRBJ2-3; 8 bases fit TRBD2. Germline CDR1 reads SGDLS; CDR2 reads YYNGEE. V lost 4 bases and J lost 2; bases outside the gene matches: 9. The CDR3 covers 16 residues. Here the CDR3 DNA reads TGTGCCAGCAGCTCACAGTCAGGACTAGCCACAGATACGCAGTATTTT. It is translated as CASSSQSGLATDTQYF.

The chain is built from TRBV18 and TRBJ1-2; 7 positions match TRBD1. Germline V gives CDR1 KGHSH, CDR2 LQKENI. The V gene end was trimmed by 2 bases and the J gene end by 6 bases; junction bases not matched to a gene: 9. There are 15 residues in the CDR3. As DNA, the CDR3 is TGTGCCAGCTCACCAGACAGGGAAACCTTGAATGGCTACACCTTC. Translating it yields CASSPDRETLNGYTF.

The CDR3 sequence is CSGTGTGSYNEQFF. The CDR3 DNA is TGCAGCGGAACCGGGACAGGATCCTACAATGAGCAGTTCTTC. The rearrangement joins TRBV29-1 to TRBJ2-1; 8 bases agree with TRBD1. Germline-derived CDR1 and CDR2 are SQVTM and ANQGSEA. Trimming cost V 7 bases and J 1 base; bases outside gene matches: 6. The CDR3 runs 14 residues.